This TCR beta chain was sequenced for a study of T cell responses to AZD1222 COVID-19 vaccine. Study information: Whether given at about 4 or about 12 weeks, second doses were pooled. Study-wide points: In the spike-specific TCR repertoire, nearly half reportedly target unmutated variant regions. Donors, mostly white British, included more females; clonal diversity was possibly underestimated.

Measured with immunoSEQ multiplex PCR; TCRdb has only the in-frame clones, and not every one. Of about 130,000 clones listed, about 90% were seen once; the top ten hold 1.5% to 2%. As concerns this clone: Its antigen is unknown.

This CDR3 spans 14 amino acids. This specimen was peripheral blood, taken on day 0 of AZD1222 vaccination. The clonotype originates from an adult in good health. The chain recombines TRBV21-1 with TRBJ1-2; the DNA was not compared with TRBD1, the D call given in the table. TRBV21-1 is classified as a pseudogene. The CDR3 sequence is CASITTGVNYGYTF. The CDR3 nucleotides are TGTGCCAGTATCACGACAGGGGTTAACTATGGCTACACCTTC.